This is a list of T cell receptor beta chains from one sample in a study of T cell repertoires in cytomegalovirus infection. These TCRs are of unknown antigen specificity. TCRdb re-called the reads with MiXCR, one entry per CDR3 protein. The sample holds under 150,000 distinct CDR3 sequences, over 25% seen once. The sample in question was CD8+ T cells from cultured PBMCs, obtained from culture after CMV antigen stimulation. The receptors here all came from a human donor in good health (CMV status not recorded). Some clones in this sample may be carry-over from other donors' samples. CDR3s include the opening cysteine and the closing phenylalanine or tryptophan. Fields, in order: D gene, J gene, clone size, V gene, CDR3 protein, CDR3 DNA. The D gene is left open where the match is weak. Only part of the rows carry a size: once, few, many, or a class if the clone is expanded.

>NA|TRBJ2-5|NA|TRBV6-5
CASSYLPSREQETQYF
TGTGCCAGCAGTTATCTTCCATCCAGGGAGCAAGAGACCCAGTACTTC
>NA|TRBJ1-3|NA|TRBV4-1
CASSQDPTGGNTIYF
TGCGCCAGCAGCCAAGATCCAACAGGTGGAAACACCATATATTTT
>NA|TRBJ1-1|few|TRBV19
CASSISGPGTEAFF
TGTGCCAGTAGTATCTCCGGGCCGGGTACTGAAGCTTTCTTT
>TRBD2|TRBJ2-7|medium-sized|TRBV7-2
CASSLARDYSRQQYF
TGTGCCAGCAGCCTAGCCCGGGACTATTCTCGCCAGCAGTACTTC
>NA|TRBJ2-6|NA|TRBV19
CASSIDTGTGATVLTF
TGTGCCAGTAGTATAGACACAGGGACTGGGGCCACCGTCCTGACTTTC
>NA|TRBJ2-2|NA|TRBV4-1
CASSQAWATGELFF
TGCGCCAGCAGCCAAGCCTGGGCCACCGGGGAGCTGTTTTTT
>NA|TRBJ1-5|NA|TRBV7-2
CASSFMHSNQPQHF
TGTGCCAGCAGCTTCATGCATAGCAATCAGCCCCAGCATTTT
>TRBD1|TRBJ1-5|many|TRBV28
CASSSIFAGTGYQPQHF
TGTGCCAGCAGTTCCATTTTCGCCGGGACAGGGTATCAGCCCCAGCATTTT
>NA|TRBJ2-2|few|TRBV28
CASRDDQREWTGELFF
TGTGCCAGTCGGGACGACCAACGGGAGTGGACCGGGGAGCTGTTTTTT
>TRBD2|TRBJ2-3|many|TRBV4-3
CASSQTSGGGLNTQYF
TGCGCCAGCAGCCAGACTAGCGGGGGGGGCCTCAATACGCAGTATTTT
>TRBD2|TRBJ2-1|few|TRBV19
CASSRGGLGEQFF
TGTGCCAGTAGTAGGGGGGGGTTAGGTGAGCAGTTCTTC
>NA|TRBJ2-7|few|TRBV6-1
CASSAGHGLSYEQYF
TGTGCCAGCAGTGCTGGACACGGTCTATCCTACGAGCAGTACTTC
>TRBD1|TRBJ2-2|few|TRBV7-9
CASSVDRVNTGELFF
TGTGCCAGCAGCGTAGACAGGGTGAACACCGGGGAGCTGTTTTTT
>TRBD2|TRBJ2-7|NA|TRBV11-1
CASSLVAGDQEVNEQYF
TGTGCCAGCAGCTTAGTGGCGGGGGACCAGGAAGTGAACGAGCAGTACTTC
>NA|TRBJ2-5|NA|TRBV5-6
CASSLANLQKTQYF
TGTGCCAGCAGCTTGGCCAATTTGCAGAAGACCCAGTACTTC
>TRBD2|TRBJ2-5|many|TRBV6-6
CASGGEERGIQETQYF
TGTGCCAGCGGAGGAGAGGAGCGGGGGATCCAAGAGACCCAGTACTTC
>NA|TRBJ2-7|NA|TRBV12-3/TRBV12-4
CASQPWGSYEQYF
TGTGCCAGTCAGCCCTGGGGGTCCTACGAGCAGTACTTC
>TRBD1|TRBJ2-6|NA|TRBV12-3/TRBV12-4
CASSSGTGISGANVLTF
TGTGCCAGCAGTTCCGGGACAGGGATCTCTGGGGCCAACGTCCTGACTTTC
>NA|TRBJ1-1|few|TRBV7-9
CASSYLVIRDKNTEAFF
TGTGCCAGCAGCTACTTAGTGATTAGGGATAAGAACACTGAAGCTTTCTTT
>NA|TRBJ2-1|NA|TRBV19
CASSIADYSYNEQFF
TGTGCCAGTAGTATCGCGGACTACTCCTACAATGAGCAGTTCTTC
>TRBD1|TRBJ2-6|NA|TRBV15
CATSGDRGSGANVLTF
TGTGCCACCAGCGGGGACAGGGGCTCTGGGGCCAACGTCCTGACTTTC
>TRBD2|TRBJ2-7|few|TRBV12-3/TRBV12-4
CASSPRGGNEQYF
TGTGCCAGCAGTCCGCGGGGGGGCAACGAGCAGTACTTC
>NA|TRBJ1-6|many|TRBV7-2
CASSVTGRHSPLHF
TGTGCCAGCAGCGTGACGGGCCGACACTCCCCCCTCCACTTT
>NA|TRBJ1-6|NA|TRBV20-1
CSARTDGRSSYNSPLHF
TGCAGTGCTAGAACGGACGGTCGAAGCTCCTATAATTCACCCCTCCACTTT
>TRBD1|TRBJ1-1|NA|TRBV4-1
CASSPDRQGFLEAFF
TGCGCCAGCAGCCCCGACAGACAGGGTTTCCTTGAAGCTTTCTTT
>TRBD1|TRBJ1-1|NA|TRBV27
CASSLTPDRAEAFF
TGTGCCAGCAGTTTAACTCCGGACAGGGCTGAAGCTTTCTTT
>TRBD1|TRBJ2-7|many|TRBV11-1
CASSSRDRGSYEQYF
TGTGCCAGCAGCTCCCGGGACAGGGGCTCCTACGAGCAGTACTTC
>NA|TRBJ1-3|few|TRBV7-6
CASSFYVYNTEDTIYF
TGTGCCAGCAGCTTTTATGTTTACAACACGGAGGACACCATATATTTT